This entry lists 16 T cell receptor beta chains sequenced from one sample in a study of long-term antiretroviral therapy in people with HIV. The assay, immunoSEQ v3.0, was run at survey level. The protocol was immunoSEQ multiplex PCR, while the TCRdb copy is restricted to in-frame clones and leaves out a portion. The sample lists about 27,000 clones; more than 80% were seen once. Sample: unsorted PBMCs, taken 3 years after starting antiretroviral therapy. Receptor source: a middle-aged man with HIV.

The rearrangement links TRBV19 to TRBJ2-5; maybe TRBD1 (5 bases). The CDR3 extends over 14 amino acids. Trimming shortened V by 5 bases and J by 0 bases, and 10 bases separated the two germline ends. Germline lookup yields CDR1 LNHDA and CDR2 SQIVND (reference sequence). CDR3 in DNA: TGTGCCAGTAGTCCCAGGGTATACCAAGAGACCCAGTACTTC. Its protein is CASSPRVYQETQYF.

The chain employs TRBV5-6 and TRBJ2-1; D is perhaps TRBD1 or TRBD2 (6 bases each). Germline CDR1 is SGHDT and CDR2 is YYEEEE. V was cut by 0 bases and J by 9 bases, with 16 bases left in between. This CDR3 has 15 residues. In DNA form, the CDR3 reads TGTGCCAGCAGCTTGGATGGGGGGCTACGGGTTGAGCAGTTCTTC. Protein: CASSLDGGLRVEQFF.

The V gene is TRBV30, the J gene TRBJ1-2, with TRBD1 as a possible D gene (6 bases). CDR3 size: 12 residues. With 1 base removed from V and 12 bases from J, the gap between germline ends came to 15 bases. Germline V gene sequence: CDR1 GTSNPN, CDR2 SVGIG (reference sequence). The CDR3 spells CAWSGGGVGNTF. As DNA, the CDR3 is TGTGCCTGGAGTGGAGGGGGGGTGGGGAACACCTTC.

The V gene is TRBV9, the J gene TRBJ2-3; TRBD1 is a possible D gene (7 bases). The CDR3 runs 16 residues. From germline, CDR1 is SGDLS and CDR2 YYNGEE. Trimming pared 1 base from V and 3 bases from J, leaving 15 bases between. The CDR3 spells CASSVLQGEVTDTQYF. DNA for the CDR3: TGTGCCAGCAGCGTATTGCAGGGGGAGGTAACAGATACGCAGTATTTT.

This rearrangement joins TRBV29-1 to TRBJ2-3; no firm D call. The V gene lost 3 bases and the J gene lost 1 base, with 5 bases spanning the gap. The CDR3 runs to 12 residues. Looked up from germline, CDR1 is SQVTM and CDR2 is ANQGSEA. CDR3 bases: TGCAGCGTTGATGGGGGCACAGATACGCAGTATTTT. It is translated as CSVDGGTDTQYF.

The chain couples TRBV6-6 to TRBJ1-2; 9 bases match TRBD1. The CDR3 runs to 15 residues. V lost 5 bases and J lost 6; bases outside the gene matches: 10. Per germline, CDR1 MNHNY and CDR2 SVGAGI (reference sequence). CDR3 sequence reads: CASSNEQGAFDGYTF. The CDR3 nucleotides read TGTGCCAGCAGTAACGAACAGGGGGCGTTCGATGGCTACACCTTC.

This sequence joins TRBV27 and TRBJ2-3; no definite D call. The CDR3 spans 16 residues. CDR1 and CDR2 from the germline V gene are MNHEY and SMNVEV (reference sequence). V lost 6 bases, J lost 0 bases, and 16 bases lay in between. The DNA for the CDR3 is TGTGCCAGCAGCTTCGACGCGGCTTCAAGCACAGATACGCAGTATTTT. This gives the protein CASSFDAASSTDTQYF.

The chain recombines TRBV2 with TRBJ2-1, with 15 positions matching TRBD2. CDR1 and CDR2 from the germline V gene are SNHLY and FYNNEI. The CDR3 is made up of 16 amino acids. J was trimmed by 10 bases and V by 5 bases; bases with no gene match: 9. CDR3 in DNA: TGTGCCAGCAGTCGGACTAGCGGGAGGGCAATTACGGAGCAGTTCTTC. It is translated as CASSRTSGRAITEQFF.

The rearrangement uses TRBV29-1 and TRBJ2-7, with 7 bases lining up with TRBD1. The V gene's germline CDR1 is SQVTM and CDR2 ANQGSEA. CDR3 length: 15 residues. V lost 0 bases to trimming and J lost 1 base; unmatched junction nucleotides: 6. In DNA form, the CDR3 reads TGCAGCGTTGAAGAGTCAAGGACAGGATCCTACGAGCAGTACTTC. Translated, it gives CSVEESRTGSYEQYF.

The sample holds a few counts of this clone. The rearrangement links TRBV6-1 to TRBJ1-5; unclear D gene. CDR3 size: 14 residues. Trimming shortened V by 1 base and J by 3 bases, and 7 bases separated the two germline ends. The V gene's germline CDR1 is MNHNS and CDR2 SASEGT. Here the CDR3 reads CASSEGLSNQPQHF. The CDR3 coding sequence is TGTGCCAGCAGTGAAGGCCTTTCCAATCAGCCCCAGCATTTT.

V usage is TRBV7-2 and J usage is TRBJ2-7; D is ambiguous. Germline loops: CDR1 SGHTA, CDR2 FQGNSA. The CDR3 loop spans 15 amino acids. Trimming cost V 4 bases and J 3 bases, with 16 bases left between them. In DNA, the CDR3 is TGTGCCAGCAGCTCCCTGATTAGGCAGGACTACGAGCAGTACTTC. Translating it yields CASSSLIRQDYEQYF.

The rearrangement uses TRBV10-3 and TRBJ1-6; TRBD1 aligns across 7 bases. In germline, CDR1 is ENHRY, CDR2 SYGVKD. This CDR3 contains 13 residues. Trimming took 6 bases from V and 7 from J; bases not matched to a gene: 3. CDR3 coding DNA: TGTGCCATCAGCACAGGGGAAAATTCACCCCTCCACTTT. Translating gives CAISTGENSPLHF.

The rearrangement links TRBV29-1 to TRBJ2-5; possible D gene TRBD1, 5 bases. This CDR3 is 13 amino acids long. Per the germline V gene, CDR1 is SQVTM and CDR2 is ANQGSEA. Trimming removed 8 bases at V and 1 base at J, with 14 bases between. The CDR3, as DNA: TGCAGCATCGACACCGACAGCCAAGAGACCCAGTACTTC. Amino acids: CSIDTDSQETQYF.

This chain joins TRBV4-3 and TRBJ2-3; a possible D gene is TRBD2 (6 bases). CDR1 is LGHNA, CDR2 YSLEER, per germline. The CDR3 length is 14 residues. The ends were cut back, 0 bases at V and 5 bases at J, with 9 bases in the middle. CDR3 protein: CASSQDREEDTQYF. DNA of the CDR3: TGCGCCAGCAGCCAAGACAGGGAGGAAGATACGCAGTATTTT.

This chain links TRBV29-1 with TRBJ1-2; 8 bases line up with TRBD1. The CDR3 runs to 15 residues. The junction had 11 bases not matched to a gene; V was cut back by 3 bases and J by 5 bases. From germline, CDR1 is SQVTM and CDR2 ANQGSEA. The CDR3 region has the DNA TGCAGCGTTGATTCCTTGGGACAGGAAAATTATGGCTACACCTTC. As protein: CSVDSLGQENYGYTF.

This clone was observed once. The CDR3, as DNA: TGTGCCTGGAGCCACGGCATGGGGGGCCCCTACGAGCAGTACTTC. As protein: CAWSHGMGGPYEQYF. The chain links TRBV30 to TRBJ2-7, with D possibly being TRBD1 or TRBD2 (6 bases each). V was clipped by 3 bases and J by 2 bases, with 17 bases between them. CDR1 is GTSNPN and CDR2 is SVGIG in the germline V gene (reference sequence). This CDR3 has 15 residues.